These 12 T cell receptor beta chains share one sample of origin, sequenced in a study of early T cells in non-severe SARS-CoV-2 infection (dated by TCRdb to about 2021). Receptors were amplified or captured by 5' RACE. This sample was sequenced with a NextSeq 500. TCRdb applied fastp at Q25 and MiXCR to the public reads, then kept only in-frame beta chains. Rows with a matching CDR3 protein are joined into one entry that keeps the most common DNA and genes. The sample table shows around 82,000 distinct CDR3 sequences, and approximately 12% are seen once. The ten top clones hold roughly 3.1% of the sample. What was sequenced was whole blood. The receptors here all came from an adult who was a healthcare worker with PCR-confirmed SARS-CoV-2 infection or an uninfected control (not recorded which).

This clonotype showed up just a few times. The chain links TRBV7-9 to TRBJ2-1; 9 positions agree with TRBD2. J gave up 0 bases and V 4 bases, and 10 bases lay outside the gene matches. Looked up from germline, CDR1 is SEHNR and CDR2 is FQNEAQ (reference sequence). There are 18 residues in the CDR3. The CDR3 loop reads CASSSGLASPISYNEQFF. The CDR3 nucleotides read TGTGCCAGCAGCTCAGGACTAGCGAGCCCCATCTCCTACAATGAGCAGTTCTTC. Full variable domain (remainder filled in from reference TRBV7-9 and TRBJ2-1): DTGVSQNPRHKITKRGQNVTFRCDPISEHNRLYWYRQTLGQGPEFLTYFQNEAQLEKSRLLSDRFSAERPKGSFSTLEIQRTEQGDSAMYLCASSSGLASPISYNEQFFGPGTRLTVL.

V gene TRBV9 combines with J gene TRBJ2-7; 7 bases agree with TRBD2. The length of the CDR3 is 16 residues. J was trimmed by 8 bases and V by 4 bases; bases with no gene match: 18. Germline values: CDR1 SGDLS, CDR2 YYNGEE. CDR3 region: CASSPQGGAGVTKQYF. The CDR3 coding sequence is TGTGCCAGCAGCCCCCAGGGTGGGGCGGGGGTTACGAAGCAGTACTTC.

This clonotype has just a few counts. This chain links TRBV4-2 with TRBJ2-3, with unresolved D. V was pared by 1 base and J by 2 bases, with 13 bases between. The CDR3 has 16 residues. Germline V gives CDR1 LGHNA, CDR2 YNFKEQ. CDR3 nucleotides: TGTGCCAGCAGCCAAGCCCACGGAACAACCACAGATACGCAGTATTTT. Protein: CASSQAHGTTTDTQYF.

This chain connects TRBV29-1 to TRBJ2-1; D may be TRBD2 (7 bases). Germline V gives CDR1 SQVTM, CDR2 ANQGSEA. The CDR3 length is 10 residues. CDR3 coding DNA: TGCGTAGGGGGAGGGGATGAGCAGTTCTTC. It encodes CVGGGDEQFF.

Turning to this clonotype: A much larger clone sits a single nucleotide away, making a read error possible. The rearrangement links TRBV2 to TRBJ1-5; D is undetermined. V was trimmed by 0 bases and J by 7 bases, leaving 10 bases between them. CDR3 length: 14 residues. Germline V gives CDR1 SNHLY, CDR2 FYNNEI. DNA of the CDR3: TGTGCCAGCAGTGAAGCGCTAGATGGGCAGCCCCAGCATTTT. Encoded protein: CASSEALDGQPQHF.

This clonotype was seen a few times. This rearrangement joins TRBV18 to TRBJ1-3; no reliable D call. This CDR3 is 16 amino acids long. In germline, CDR1 is KGHSH, CDR2 LQKENI. V lost 1 base, J lost 0 bases, and 10 bases lay in between. CDR3 amino acids: CASSPRVGLSGNTIYF. CDR3 bases: TGTGCCAGCTCACCACGGGTAGGACTCTCTGGAAACACCATATATTTT.

CDR3 amino acids: CSAREGGTTSTDTQYF. DNA for the CDR3: TGCAGTGCTAGAGAGGGCGGGACGACGAGCACAGATACGCAGTATTTT. This sequence joins TRBV20-1 and TRBJ2-3; D is possibly TRBD2 (6 bases). The germline V gene has CDR1 DFQATT and CDR2 SNEGSKA (reference sequence). V lost 0 bases and J 0 bases, leaving 13 bases between the germline ends. The CDR3 is made up of 16 amino acids.

V usage is TRBV28 and J usage is TRBJ1-5; the match to TRBD1 covers 9 bases. Trimming removed 5 bases from V and 6 bases from J; junction bases left unmatched: 8. Germline CDR1 MDHEN, CDR2 SYDVKM. The CDR3 is 15 residues long. The DNA for the CDR3 is TGTGCCAGCAGTCTGGGACAGGGTCGGACTCAGCCCCAGCATTTT. Its translation: CASSLGQGRTQPQHF.

The genes are TRBV28 and TRBJ1-2; no firm D call. The germline gives CDR1 MDHEN, CDR2 SYDVKM. This CDR3 has 15 residues. V gave up 7 bases and J gave up 7 bases, with 22 bases separating them. CDR3 sequence (DNA): TGTGCCAGCAACTCCCGGGTCCTTACTCGGGGTGGCTACACCTTC. This codes for CASNSRVLTRGGYTF.

The rearrangement uses TRBV12-3 or TRBV12-4 and TRBJ2-3, with TRBD2 matching over 9 bases. This CDR3 contains 16 residues. Losses at the gene ends were 4 bases for V and 0 bases for J; bases not matched to a gene: 5. CDR3 bases: TGTGCCAGCAGTTCCGGGACTAGCTGGAGCACAGATACGCAGTATTTT. This gives the protein CASSSGTSWSTDTQYF.

This clonotype was recorded many times. The rearrangement uses TRBV7-9 and TRBJ2-1, with D hard to call. V gave up 0 bases and J gave up 5 bases, with 5 bases separating them. CDR3 length equals 13 residues. Germline lookup yields CDR1 SEHNR and CDR2 FQNEAQ (reference sequence). CDR3 in amino acids: CASSLANHNEQFF. Here the CDR3 DNA reads TGTGCCAGCAGCTTAGCGAACCACAATGAGCAGTTCTTC.

In its sample, this clonotype was seen a few times. This chain uses TRBV9 with TRBJ2-1, with a possible D match to TRBD2 (6 bases). The CDR3 consists of 13 residues. With 0 bases removed from V and 10 bases from J, the gap between germline ends came to 11 bases. Germline V gives CDR1 SGDLS, CDR2 YYNGEE. CDR3 sequence: CASSVEGRTEQFF. The CDR3 nucleotides are TGTGCCAGCAGCGTAGAGGGGAGGACAGAGCAGTTCTTC.